The entry that follows covers one T cell receptor (beta chain) sequence. Its antigen remains unknown. This sample is part of a study of T cells in Graves' hyperthyroidism and ophthalmopathy. Study results and caveats: Most expanded thyroid clonotypes above 0.001 recurred in blood.

From RNA transcripts, TCR beta CDR3 regions were amplified. RT-PCR in the first round (using the HTBI primer set) targeted the TCR CDR3. TCRdb used MiXCR to reprocess the multiplex PCR reads, holding one entry per CDR3 protein. Among more than 450,000 distinct CDR3 sequences listed, about 20% were seen once. CDR3 size: 14 residues. The germline V gene has CDR1 MNHNS and CDR2 SASEGT. Among ophthalmopathy patients, the Clinical Activity Score reached at least 3, the NOSPECS grade reached at least 4, and duration remained under 3 months. This receptor was identified in a man between 40 and 49 years old with Graves' ophthalmopathy. The sequenced sample was blood. The rearrangement uses TRBV6-1 and TRBJ1-5; maybe TRBD1 (5 bases). The CDR3 sequence: CAHRAGGTGQPQHF. The CDR3 DNA follows: TGTGCGCACCGGGCCGGGGGGACGGGTCAGCCCCAGCATTTT.